Listed below are T cell receptor beta chains from one sample, sequenced in a study of type 1 regulatory T cells. No antigen has been identified for these receptors. From the reads, TCRdb called clonotypes with MiXCR, one entry per CDR3 protein. The table shows 68,000 or so distinct CDR3 sequences, with nearly 50% occurring only once. Sequencing was done on a sample of cultured non-Tr1 T cells, either the whole culture or a sorted T cell fraction (not recorded which). The receptors originated from a human donor in good health. Both conserved end residues are part of each CDR3. Each record gives: clone size, D gene, J gene, V gene, CDR3 DNA, CDR3 protein. D genes are given only for firm matches. Not every row has a clone size; where given, it reads once, few, many or a size class.

clone size: .
D gene: .
J gene: TRBJ1-2
V gene: TRBV20-1
CDR3 DNA: TGCAGTGCTAGAGAGGGTCGGGGCGCTGAGGGCTACACCTTC
CDR3 protein: CSAREGRGAEGYTF

clone size: few
D gene: .
J gene: TRBJ2-1
V gene: TRBV27
CDR3 DNA: TGTGCCAGCAGTTCTCAGCTCTGGAATGAGCAGTTCTTC
CDR3 protein: CASSSQLWNEQFF

clone size: few
D gene: TRBD2
J gene: TRBJ2-1
V gene: TRBV4-1
CDR3 DNA: TGCGCCAGCAGCCCGGGGTTAGCGGGGGTCAATGAGCAGTTCTTC
CDR3 protein: CASSPGLAGVNEQFF

clone size: .
D gene: TRBD1
J gene: TRBJ1-2
V gene: TRBV6-1
CDR3 DNA: TGTGCCAGCAGTGATTACGACAGGGTATATGGCTACACCTTC
CDR3 protein: CASSDYDRVYGYTF

clone size: .
D gene: .
J gene: TRBJ2-3
V gene: TRBV2
CDR3 DNA: TGTGCCAGCAGTGCGGCTAGCCGCACCCACACGCAGTATTTT
CDR3 protein: CASSAASRTHTQYF

clone size: .
D gene: TRBD1
J gene: TRBJ2-7
V gene: TRBV28
CDR3 DNA: TGTGCCAGCAGTTTAGCTTTGGACAGGCTGTCCTACGAGCAGTACTTC
CDR3 protein: CASSLALDRLSYEQYF

clone size: few
D gene: .
J gene: TRBJ1-3
V gene: TRBV3-1
CDR3 DNA: TGTGCCAGCAGCCAAGATGCGCAAGATGCGGGAAACACCATATATTTT
CDR3 protein: CASSQDAQDAGNTIYF

clone size: .
D gene: .
J gene: TRBJ1-2
V gene: TRBV11-2
CDR3 DNA: TGTGCCAGCAGCTTAGATCGGTGGGGGGTAGATGGCTACACCTTC
CDR3 protein: CASSLDRWGVDGYTF

clone size: .
D gene: .
J gene: TRBJ1-4
V gene: TRBV2
CDR3 DNA: TGTGCCAGCAGTGAAGGCTCGGTCTGGGTTTGGAATGAAAAACTGTTTTTT
CDR3 protein: CASSEGSVWVWNEKLFF

clone size: .
D gene: .
J gene: TRBJ1-2
V gene: TRBV7-2
CDR3 DNA: TGTGCCAGCAGCCGACGGATAGCGTTCTATGGCTACACCTTC
CDR3 protein: CASSRRIAFYGYTF

clone size: .
D gene: .
J gene: TRBJ2-5
V gene: TRBV5-4
CDR3 DNA: TGTGCCAGCAGCTTGGTAGACGGCAAAGAGACCCAGTACTTC
CDR3 protein: CASSLVDGKETQYF

clone size: medium-sized
D gene: .
J gene: TRBJ2-2
V gene: TRBV12-3/TRBV12-4
CDR3 DNA: TGTGCCAGCAGCCAGGGTGCCGGAACCGGGGAGCTGTTTTTT
CDR3 protein: CASSQGAGTGELFF

clone size: few
D gene: TRBD1
J gene: TRBJ2-2
V gene: TRBV11-3
CDR3 DNA: TGTGCCAGCAGCTTCAGGGGGCCCTCCGGGGAGCTGTTTTTT
CDR3 protein: CASSFRGPSGELFF

clone size: .
D gene: .
J gene: TRBJ1-1
V gene: TRBV20-1
CDR3 DNA: TGCAGTGCATGGAACCCAGGGAACACTGAAGCTTTCTTT
CDR3 protein: CSAWNPGNTEAFF

clone size: .
D gene: .
J gene: TRBJ1-1
V gene: TRBV20-1
CDR3 DNA: TGCAGTGCTAGAGATCCCGGGGCTGGAACTGAAGCTTTCTTT
CDR3 protein: CSARDPGAGTEAFF

clone size: .
D gene: .
J gene: TRBJ2-1
V gene: TRBV20-1
CDR3 DNA: TGCAGTGCTAGGAGAGAGCCTCTGAGCTCCTACAATGAGCAGTTCTTC
CDR3 protein: CSARREPLSSYNEQFF

clone size: .
D gene: TRBD1
J gene: TRBJ2-3
V gene: TRBV9
CDR3 DNA: TGTGCCAGCAGCGTACCGACAGGGTGGGAGACAGATACGCAGTATTTT
CDR3 protein: CASSVPTGWETDTQYF

clone size: .
D gene: .
J gene: TRBJ2-5
V gene: TRBV20-1
CDR3 DNA: TGCAGTGCTGGACCTGGGGAGACCCAGTACTTC
CDR3 protein: CSAGPGETQYF

clone size: .
D gene: .
J gene: TRBJ2-2
V gene: TRBV11-2
CDR3 DNA: TGTGCCAGCAGCTGGACAGCTGCGAACACCGGGGTGCTGTTTTTT
CDR3 protein: CASSWTAANTGVLFF

clone size: few
D gene: .
J gene: TRBJ2-7
V gene: TRBV2
CDR3 DNA: TGTGCCAGCAGGCCGCCGGAGGGACAGTCCTCCACTGGACGCTACGAGCAGTACTTC
CDR3 protein: CASRPPEGQSSTGRYEQYF

clone size: .
D gene: TRBD1
J gene: TRBJ1-3
V gene: TRBV4-1
CDR3 DNA: TGCGCCAGCAGCCCAACAGGGGGAAGGGGTGGAAACACCATATATTTT
CDR3 protein: CASSPTGGRGGNTIYF

clone size: .
D gene: .
J gene: TRBJ1-2
V gene: TRBV11-2
CDR3 DNA: TGTGCCAGCAGCCAACTTTTGGATCTCTATGGCTACACCTTC
CDR3 protein: CASSQLLDLYGYTF

clone size: many
D gene: TRBD2
J gene: TRBJ2-5
V gene: TRBV7-2
CDR3 DNA: TGTGCCAGCAGCCGGCTCAGCGGGGGACAAGAGACCCAGTACTTC
CDR3 protein: CASSRLSGGQETQYF

clone size: .
D gene: TRBD2
J gene: TRBJ2-3
V gene: TRBV18
CDR3 DNA: TGTGCCATCTCACCAGGGACTAGCGGGGGAAGCACAGATACGCAGTATTTT
CDR3 protein: CAISPGTSGGSTDTQYF

clone size: .
D gene: .
J gene: TRBJ2-1
V gene: TRBV7-2
CDR3 DNA: TGTGCCAGCAGCTTAGCCGCGGGATCAGCCCTCAATGAGCAGTTCTTC
CDR3 protein: CASSLAAGSALNEQFF

clone size: .
D gene: TRBD2
J gene: TRBJ2-1
V gene: TRBV20-1
CDR3 DNA: TGCAGTGCTAGAACTAGCGGGGGGCTGGATGAGCAGTTCTTC
CDR3 protein: CSARTSGGLDEQFF

clone size: few
D gene: .
J gene: TRBJ1-4
V gene: TRBV20-1
CDR3 DNA: TGCAGTGCTAGAGATGATAGTGAAAAACTGTTTTTT
CDR3 protein: CSARDDSEKLFF

clone size: many
D gene: .
J gene: TRBJ1-6
V gene: TRBV12-3/TRBV12-4
CDR3 DNA: TGTGCCAGCAGTTTATCCGACTATCTAAGAGGTTCACCCCTCCACTTT
CDR3 protein: CASSLSDYLRGSPLHF

clone size: .
D gene: TRBD1
J gene: TRBJ2-5
V gene: TRBV7-9
CDR3 DNA: TGTGCCAGCAGCAACCGACAGGGCGGACAAGAGACCCAGTACTTC
CDR3 protein: CASSNRQGGQETQYF

clone size: few
D gene: .
J gene: TRBJ1-5
V gene: TRBV20-1
CDR3 DNA: TGCAGTGCTTCCGGGGCGGGTTTTCAGCCCCAGCATTTT
CDR3 protein: CSASGAGFQPQHF

clone size: .
D gene: TRBD1
J gene: TRBJ1-5
V gene: TRBV12-3/TRBV12-4
CDR3 DNA: TGTGCCAGCAGGGGGACAGGGGGTAATCAGCCCCAGCATTTT
CDR3 protein: CASRGTGGNQPQHF

clone size: .
D gene: .
J gene: TRBJ1-2
V gene: TRBV7-3
CDR3 DNA: TGTGCCAGCAGCTTAGTCGGAGATGGGGGCTACACCTTC
CDR3 protein: CASSLVGDGGYTF